The present entry profiles one TCR beta chain with its context. Its antigen is unidentified. The sample comes from a study of cytomegalovirus exposure and HLA in healthy donors. As for the study in general: Most genotyped donors, 65% to 90% of about 430, had Caucasian-associated genetic ancestry.

The CDR3 consists of 16 residues. Trimming removed 7 bases from V and 2 bases from J; junction bases left unmatched: 10. The germline gives CDR1 MDHEN, CDR2 SYDVKM. Study-level points and caveats: The classifier reportedly diagnosed cytomegalovirus status with high sensitivity and specificity. Earlier results showed most TCR beta V segments being productive about 90% or about 30% of the time.

The study ran its PCR with 60 Vbeta and 13 Jbeta primers. Original processing methods: There were 80 million to 95 million unique TCR beta chains by a later count, and some 11 million of them were shared. Method: immunoSEQ multiplex PCR; TCRdb's copy keeps in-frame clones and lacks some. For V, J and clone size, that table is used; D and trimming come from the DNA. The profile shows about 140,000 clones, approximately 84% of them singletons. This clonotype originated in a man aged 30 to 39 in good health and CMV-seropositive. V and J are TRBV28 and TRBJ1-1, with TRBD1 matching over 10 bases. Sample: PBMCs. CDR3 region: CASKSGTGALNTEAFF. Here the CDR3 DNA reads TGTGCCAGCAAATCCGGGACAGGGGCCCTTAACACTGAAGCTTTCTTT.